These 30 T cell receptor beta chains share one sample of origin, sequenced in a study of blood T cell repertoires in COVID-19. Assay: immunoSEQ multiplex PCR; the TCRdb copy retains only in-frame clones and omits some. The table has more than 95,000 clones, about three quarters seen once. Material: peripheral blood. The receptors were sampled from a woman in her 70s with acute or convalescent COVID-19.

In this sample, this clone turned up once. The V gene is TRBV13, the J gene TRBJ1-2, with a tentative D call TRBD1 (5 bases). The CDR3 sequence is 13 residues long. Trimming cost V 6 bases and J 1 base, with 9 bases left between them. Per the germline V gene, CDR1 is PRHDT and CDR2 is FYEKMQ (reference sequence). The CDR3 bases are TGTGCCAGCAGTTACGGGGGTAACTATGGCTACACCTTC. It encodes CASSYGGNYGYTF.

The J gene is TRBJ1-5, the V gene TRBV2; weak D call: TRBD1 (6 bases). In germline, CDR1 is SNHLY, CDR2 FYNNEI. V was cut by 7 bases and J by 0 bases, with 10 bases left in between. The CDR3 length is 14 residues. The CDR3 nucleotides are TGTGCCAGCAACGGACAGAATAGCAATCAGCCCCAGCATTTT. The encoded protein is CASNGQNSNQPQHF.

V usage is TRBV13 and J usage is TRBJ1-2, with D perhaps matching TRBD1 (6 bases). The CDR3 sequence is 16 residues long. V lost 1 base and J lost 7, with 19 bases in between. The V gene's germline CDR1 is PRHDT and CDR2 FYEKMQ (reference sequence). The DNA for the CDR3 is TGTGCCAGCAGCTTAGTAGAACAGGGAGTAGTTTGTGGCTACACCTTC. It codes for CASSLVEQGVVCGYTF.

This clone occurred once. This chain connects TRBV21-1 to TRBJ2-5; the table's TRBD2 call for D was not verified on the DNA. TRBV21-1 is an annotated pseudogene. The CDR3 has 16 amino acids. The CDR3 nucleotides read TGTGCCAGCCTTGGCTCGCTAGCGCCCCAGTTAGGGACCCAGTACTTC. Encoded protein: CASLGSLAPQLGTQYF.

This chain connects TRBV10-2 to TRBJ1-2, with D possibly matching TRBD1 (6 bases). Germline-derived CDR1 and CDR2 are WSHSY and SAAADI. The CDR3 loop spans 15 amino acids. Trimming pared 2 bases from V and 0 bases from J, leaving 10 bases between. CDR3 coding DNA: TGCGCCAGCAGTGAGAGAAGGGACACTAACTATGGCTACACCTTC. This sequence encodes CASSERRDTNYGYTF.

This clone was counted between two and nine times. The chain couples TRBV9 to TRBJ2-3, with TRBD1 identical over 9 bases. The germline gives CDR1 SGDLS, CDR2 YYNGEE. With V trimmed by 3 bases and J by 1 base, 3 bases remained unmatched. The CDR3 runs to 15 residues. The chain's CDR3 is CASSGTGAGTDTQYF. CDR3 DNA sequence: TGTGCCAGCAGCGGGACAGGGGCGGGCACAGATACGCAGTATTTT.

The chain has TRBV4-1 and TRBJ1-2, with D possibly being TRBD1 (6 bases). The germline V gene has CDR1 MGHRA and CDR2 YSYEKL. Trimming pared 3 bases from V and 4 bases from J, leaving 12 bases between. The CDR3 runs 14 residues. As DNA, the CDR3 is TGCGCCAGCAGCCACGGGGGCGGGGGCTATGGCTACACCTTC. It codes for CASSHGGGGYGYTF.

The chain employs TRBV19 and TRBJ2-5; 13 bases match TRBD2. The CDR3 consists of 16 residues. Germline V gene lookup returns CDR1 LNHDA and CDR2 SQIVND (reference sequence). The V and J ends lost 5 bases and 5 bases, in that order; junction bases with no gene match: 8. CDR3 DNA: TGTGCCAGTAGTCTCCGGACTAGCGGGGGAACGGAGACCCAGTACTTC. Its translation: CASSLRTSGGTETQYF. Drawing the rest from reference TRBV19 and TRBJ2-5, the complete variable domain is DGGITQSPKYLFRKEGQNVTLSCEQNLNHDAMYWYRQDPGQGLRLIYYSQIVNDFQKGDIAEGYSVSREKKESFPLTVTSAQKNPTAFYLCASSLRTSGGTETQYFGPGTRLLVL.

This clone was detected only a few times. This chain joins TRBV5-8 and TRBJ2-7; 10 positions agree with TRBD1. Germline V gene sequence: CDR1 SGHTS, CDR2 YDEGEE. J lost 3 bases, V lost 8 bases, and 11 bases had no gene match. CDR3 length: 15 amino acids. The CDR3 protein is CASTRSGTGVYEQYF. Written as DNA, the CDR3 is TGTGCCAGTACACGATCCGGGACAGGGGTCTACGAGCAGTACTTC.

The genes are TRBV9 and TRBJ1-1; TRBD1 agrees at 7 bases. The CDR3 extends over 12 amino acids. Looked up from germline, CDR1 is SGDLS and CDR2 is YYNGEE. V lost 4 bases to trimming and J lost 8 bases; unmatched junction nucleotides: 5. This CDR3 reads CASSTQTGEAFF. CDR3 nucleotide sequence: TGTGCCAGCAGCACCCAGACAGGGGAAGCTTTCTTT.

The chain couples TRBV6-5 to TRBJ1-1; unclear D gene. The CDR3 extends over 11 amino acids. V gave up 5 bases and J gave up 10 bases, with 11 bases separating them. Per germline, CDR1 MNHEY and CDR2 SVGAGI. The CDR3 is CASSPGRRAFF. The CDR3 DNA follows: TGTGCCAGCAGTCCCGGGAGGAGAGCTTTCTTT.

V is TRBV9 and J is TRBJ2-1, with TRBD2 matching 7 bases. The V segment lost 0 bases and the J segment 4 bases; nucleotides outside the gene matches: 10. The CDR3 has 17 amino acids. CDR1 is SGDLS and CDR2 is YYNGEE in the germline V gene. CDR3 in amino acids: CASSVAGSSGSYNEQFF. The DNA for the CDR3 is TGTGCCAGCAGCGTAGCCGGTAGTAGCGGGTCATACAATGAGCAGTTCTTC.

The chain is built from TRBV10-2 and TRBJ2-2; 11 nucleotides line up with TRBD2. With V trimmed by 5 bases and J by 0 bases, 8 bases remained unmatched. Germline V gene lookup returns CDR1 WSHSY and CDR2 SAAADI. The CDR3 sequence is 18 residues long. Here the CDR3 reads CASSRASGGRTNTGELFF. CDR3 DNA: TGCGCCAGCAGTCGGGCTAGCGGGGGGCGGACGAACACCGGGGAGCTGTTTTTT.

This CDR3 reads CASSQGLGTGELFF. For the CDR3, the DNA is TGCGCCAGCAGCCAGGGACTAGGCACCGGGGAGCTGTTTTTT. The rearrangement links TRBV4-1 to TRBJ2-2, with 8 bases matching TRBD2. The CDR3 extends over 14 amino acids. Trimming removed 3 bases from V and 4 bases from J; junction bases left unmatched: 1. The V gene's germline CDR1 is MGHRA and CDR2 YSYEKL.

This clone turned up a few times. V is TRBV19 and J is TRBJ1-4, with D uncertain. The CDR3 spans 11 residues. V lost 7 bases, J lost 8 bases, and 8 bases lay in between. Germline V lookup: CDR1 LNHDA, CDR2 SQIVND (reference sequence). In DNA form, the CDR3 reads TGTGCCAGTAAAACTCGAGAAAAACTGTTTTTT. Its translation is CASKTREKLFF.

The V call is TRBV29-1, the J call TRBJ1-2; no reliable D call. V was cut by 7 bases and J by 0 bases, with 12 bases left in between. The CDR3 runs 13 residues. Germline loops: CDR1 SQVTM, CDR2 ANQGSEA. The CDR3 here is CSGVAGSNYGYTF. For the CDR3, the DNA is TGCAGCGGAGTGGCGGGGTCTAACTATGGCTACACCTTC. The full variable domain, its missing parts supplied by reference TRBV29-1 and TRBJ1-2, is SAVISQKPSRDICQRGTSLTIQCQVDSQVTMMFWYRQQPGQSLTLIATANQGSEATYESGFVIDKFPISRPNLTFSTLTVSNMSPEDSSIYLCSGVAGSNYGYTFGSGTRLTVV.

The chain recombines TRBV30 with TRBJ1-1; TRBD1 matches at 8 bases. V shed 4 bases and J 4 bases; nucleotides not matched to a gene: 5. The CDR3 has 13 residues. Per germline, CDR1 GTSNPN and CDR2 SVGIG (reference sequence). CDR3 nucleotides: TGTGCCTGGACCCCGACAGGGGTCACTGAAGCTTTCTTT. Protein product: CAWTPTGVTEAFF. The entire variable domain, with the rest obtained from reference TRBV30 and TRBJ1-1, is as follows: SQTIHQWPATLVQPVGSPLSLECTVEGTSNPNLYWYRQAAGRGLQLLFYSVGIGQISSEVPQNLSASRPQDRQFILSSKKLLLSDSGFYLCAWTPTGVTEAFFGQGTRLTVV.

This chain connects TRBV10-3 to TRBJ2-1; 12 bases agree with TRBD2. Trimming took 7 bases from V and 4 from J; bases not matched to a gene: 8. This CDR3 comprises 16 residues. CDR1 and CDR2 from the germline V gene are ENHRY and SYGVKD. The CDR3 nucleotides read TGTGCCATCACCGAGGGACTAGCGGGCACTTACAATGAGCAGTTCTTC. This encodes CAITEGLAGTYNEQFF.

This clone is termed medium-sized. J is TRBJ2-7 and V is TRBV7-8, with 7 positions matching TRBD2. The trim removed 4 bases at V and 2 bases at J, leaving 17 bases unmatched. CDR3 length: 18 residues. Germline V lookup: CDR1 SGHVS, CDR2 FQNEAQ. The chain's CDR3 is CASSSPDAQRGVAYEQYF. The DNA of the CDR3 is TGTGCCAGCAGCTCTCCGGACGCCCAACGGGGGGTGGCCTACGAGCAGTACTTC.

This chain connects TRBV5-1 to TRBJ2-3; 8 nucleotides match TRBD2. V lost 7 bases to trimming and J lost 2 bases; unmatched junction nucleotides: 9. The CDR3 length is 15 residues. Germline values: CDR1 SGHRS, CDR2 YFSETQ. In DNA, the CDR3 is TGCGCCAGCGCCCAGCGGGGGCCTTCCACAGATACGCAGTATTTT. Residues: CASAQRGPSTDTQYF.

The chain is built from TRBV29-1 and TRBJ2-7, with D perhaps TRBD2 (5 bases). The CDR3 runs to 12 residues. Trimming left V 6 bases short and J 1 base short, with 10 bases between. Looked up from germline, CDR1 is SQVTM and CDR2 is ANQGSEA. CDR3 DNA: TGCAGCGTCTGGACTGTTTCCTACGAGCAGTACTTC. The encoded protein is CSVWTVSYEQYF.

A word on this clone: Its ends do not fully match the called genes, so a read error is possible. Other nucleotide sequences in the sample specify the same CDR3. The chain uses TRBV5-1 and TRBJ2-1, with 9 nucleotides matching TRBD2. Germline V gives CDR1 SGHRS, CDR2 YFSETQ. CDR3 length equals 16 residues. The DNA for the CDR3 is TGCGCCAGCAGTTTGGATCCGGGACTAGCTGGAAATGAGCAGTTCTTC. It codes for CASSLDPGLAGNEQFF.

This clone was picked up a small number of times. V is TRBV28 and J is TRBJ1-2; D gene unclear. CDR1 is MDHEN and CDR2 is SYDVKM in the germline V gene. V was shortened by 2 bases and J by 8 bases, with 12 bases between the two germline ends. The length of the CDR3 is 13 residues. In DNA, the CDR3 is TGTGCCAGCAGTTTAAATCAAATGGGCGGCTACACCTTC. Protein product: CASSLNQMGGYTF.

The chain employs TRBV10-1 and TRBJ2-5, with D possibly TRBD2 on 7 matching bases. The CDR3 has 12 residues. Trimming took off 6 bases at V and 5 bases at J, with 10 bases between the two ends. The V gene's germline CDR1 is WNHNN and CDR2 SYGVQD (reference sequence). CDR3 nucleotide sequence: TGCGCCAGCAGCGCGGGGGCGGAGACCCAGTACTTC. Translated: CASSAGAETQYF.

CDR3 amino acids: CASSLGGTSGGNQETQYF. As DNA, the CDR3 is TGCGCCAGCAGCTTGGGAGGGACTAGCGGGGGGAATCAAGAGACCCAGTACTTC. The chain recombines TRBV5-1 with TRBJ2-5, with 15 nucleotides matching TRBD2. CDR3 length equals 18 residues. The trim removed 0 bases at V and 2 bases at J, leaving 5 bases unmatched. Germline V lookup: CDR1 SGHRS, CDR2 YFSETQ. Complete variable domain (other parts from reference TRBV5-1 and TRBJ2-5): KAGVTQTPRYLIKTRGQQVTLSCSPISGHRSVSWYQQTPGQGLQFLFEYFSETQRNKGNFPGRFSGRQFSNSRSEMNVSTLELGDSALYLCASSLGGTSGGNQETQYFGPGTRLLVL.

The chain couples TRBV9 to TRBJ2-5; no reliable D call. Per germline, CDR1 SGDLS and CDR2 YYNGEE. The V end lost 0 bases, the J end lost 5 bases, and 11 bases lay between the germline ends. The CDR3 length is 14 residues. CDR3 region: CASSVDGWKETQYF. DNA for the CDR3: TGTGCCAGCAGCGTAGACGGGTGGAAGGAGACCCAGTACTTC.

The chain combines TRBV7-2 with TRBJ1-6; the match to TRBD1 covers 8 bases. V lost 2 bases and J lost 7; bases outside the gene matches: 1. The CDR3 totals 14 residues. The germline V gene has CDR1 SGHTA and CDR2 FQGNSA. CDR3 sequence: CASSLRTGNSPLHF. The CDR3 DNA follows: TGTGCCAGCAGCTTAAGGACAGGGAATTCACCCCTCCACTTT.

The chain is built from TRBV6-5 and TRBJ1-5, with 7 bases lining up with TRBD1. V shed 5 bases, J shed 1 base, and the junction held 5 bases outside the gene matches. There are 15 residues in the CDR3. CDR1 and CDR2 from the germline V gene are MNHEY and SVGAGI. The CDR3: CASSRQGQSNQPQHF. In DNA form, the CDR3 reads TGTGCCAGCAGTAGACAGGGTCAGAGCAATCAGCCCCAGCATTTT.

This clone was seen many times. The V call is TRBV7-2, the J call TRBJ1-5; 9 nucleotides match TRBD1. Per germline, CDR1 SGHTA and CDR2 FQGNSA. The CDR3 totals 17 residues. Trimming took 3 bases from V and 0 from J; bases not matched to a gene: 6. The CDR3 reads CASSLTGGPYSNQPQHF. CDR3 in DNA: TGTGCCAGCAGCTTGACAGGGGGTCCCTATAGCAATCAGCCCCAGCATTTT.

V is TRBV28 and J is TRBJ1-2; 8 bases agree with TRBD1. V was clipped by 10 bases and J by 8 bases; unmatched bases: 9. This CDR3 contains 12 residues. Looked up from germline, CDR1 is MDHEN and CDR2 is SYDVKM. CDR3 nucleotides: TGTGCCACCTTCGGACAGGGAAACGGCTACACCTTC. Protein sequence: CATFGQGNGYTF.